This T cell receptor (beta chain) comes out of a study of beta chain features in type 1 diabetes. Every isolated RNA sample was fully reverse transcribed, so sequencing captured expressed TCRB transcripts. Produced via immunoSEQ multiplex PCR; TCRdb's table is partial and in-frame only. The data contain roughly 260,000 clones, about a tenth of them singletons. Whole-study results and caveats: Across patients, naive, central memory and Treg TCRB repertoires exhibited apparently greater similarity than was observed across healthy donors. Insertions were fewer and deletions more numerous at VDJ junctions in type 1 diabetes patients. Type 1 diabetes patients showed a moderate but significant shortening of TCRB CDR3s in all four CD4+ subsets.

This clone was detected only a few times. Antigen specificity is unknown. J gave up 4 bases and V 4 bases, and 6 bases lay outside the gene matches. CDR3 length equals 15 residues. Germline V gene sequence: CDR1 SGHAT, CDR2 FQNNGV. The V call is TRBV11-2, the J call TRBJ1-5; 8 bases map to TRBD1. The clonotype was recovered from a man aged 25 to 40 with type 1 diabetes. What was sequenced was naive CD4+ T cells from blood. This chain's CDR3 is CASSSLTGANQPQHF. In nucleotides, the CDR3 is TGTGCCAGCAGCTCCCTGACAGGGGCAAATCAGCCCCAGCATTTT.